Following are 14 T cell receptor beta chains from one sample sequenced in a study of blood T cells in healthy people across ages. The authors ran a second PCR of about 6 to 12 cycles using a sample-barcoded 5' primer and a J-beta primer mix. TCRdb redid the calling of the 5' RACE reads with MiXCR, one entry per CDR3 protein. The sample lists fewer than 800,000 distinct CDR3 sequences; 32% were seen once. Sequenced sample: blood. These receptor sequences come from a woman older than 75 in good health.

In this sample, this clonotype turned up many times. This CDR3 is CASTGTGKHEQYF. CDR3 coding DNA: TGTGCCAGCACCGGGACAGGGAAGCACGAGCAGTACTTC. The rearrangement uses TRBV12-3 or TRBV12-4 and TRBJ2-7; TRBD1 agrees at 9 bases. The CDR3 has 13 residues. V gave up 7 bases and J gave up 5 bases; unmatched junction bases: 6.

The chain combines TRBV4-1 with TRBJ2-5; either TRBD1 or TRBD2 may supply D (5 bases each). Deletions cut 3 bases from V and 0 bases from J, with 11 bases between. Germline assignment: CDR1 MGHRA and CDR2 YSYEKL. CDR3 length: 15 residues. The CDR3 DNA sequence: TGCGCCAGCAGCCAGACGGGACGGTACCAAGAGACCCAGTACTTC. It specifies CASSQTGRYQETQYF.

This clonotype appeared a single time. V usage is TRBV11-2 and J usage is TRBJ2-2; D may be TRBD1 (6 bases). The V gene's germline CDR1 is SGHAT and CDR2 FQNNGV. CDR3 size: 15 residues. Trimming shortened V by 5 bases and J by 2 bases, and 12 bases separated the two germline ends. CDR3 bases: TGTGCCAGCAGCACTGACAGGACCAACACCGGGGAGCTGTTTTTT. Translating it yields CASSTDRTNTGELFF. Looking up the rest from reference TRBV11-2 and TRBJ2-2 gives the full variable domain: EAGVAQSPRYKIIEKRQSVAFWCNPISGHATLYWYQQILGQGPKLLIQFQNNGVVDDSQLPKDRFSAERLKGVDSTLKIQPAKLEDSAVYLCASSTDRTNTGELFFGEGSRLTVL.

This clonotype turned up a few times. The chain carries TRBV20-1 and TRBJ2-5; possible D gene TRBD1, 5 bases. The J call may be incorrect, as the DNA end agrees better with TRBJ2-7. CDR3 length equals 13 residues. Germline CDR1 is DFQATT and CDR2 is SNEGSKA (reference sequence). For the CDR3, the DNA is TGCAGTGCTAGCCTTGCAGGGAACCACGAGCAGTACTTC. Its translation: CSASLAGNHEQYF.

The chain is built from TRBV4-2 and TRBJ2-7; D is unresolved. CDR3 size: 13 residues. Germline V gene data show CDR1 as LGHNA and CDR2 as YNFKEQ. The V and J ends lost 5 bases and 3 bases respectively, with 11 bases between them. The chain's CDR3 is CASSSLLSYEQYF. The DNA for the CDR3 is TGTGCCAGCAGCTCTCTACTGAGCTACGAGCAGTACTTC.

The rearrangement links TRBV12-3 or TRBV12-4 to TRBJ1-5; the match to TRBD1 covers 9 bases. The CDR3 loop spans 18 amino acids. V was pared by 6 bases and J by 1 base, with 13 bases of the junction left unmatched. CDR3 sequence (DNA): TGTGCCAGCAGCTCCGGGGGACAGGGAGGAGGGAGCAATCAGCCCCAGCATTTT. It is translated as CASSSGGQGGGSNQPQHF.

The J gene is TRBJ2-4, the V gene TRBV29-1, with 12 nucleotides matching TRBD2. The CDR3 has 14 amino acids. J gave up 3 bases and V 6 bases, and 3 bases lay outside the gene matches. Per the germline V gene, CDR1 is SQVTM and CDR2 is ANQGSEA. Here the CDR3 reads CSVGTSGFKNIQYF. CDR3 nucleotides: TGCAGCGTCGGGACTAGCGGGTTCAAAAACATTCAGTACTTC.

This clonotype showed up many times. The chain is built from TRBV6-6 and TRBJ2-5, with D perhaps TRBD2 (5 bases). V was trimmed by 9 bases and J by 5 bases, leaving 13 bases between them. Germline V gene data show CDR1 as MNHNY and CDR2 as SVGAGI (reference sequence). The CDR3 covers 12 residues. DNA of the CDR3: TGTGCCAGTCGACTAATGGGGGAGACCCAGTACTTC. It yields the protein CASRLMGETQYF.

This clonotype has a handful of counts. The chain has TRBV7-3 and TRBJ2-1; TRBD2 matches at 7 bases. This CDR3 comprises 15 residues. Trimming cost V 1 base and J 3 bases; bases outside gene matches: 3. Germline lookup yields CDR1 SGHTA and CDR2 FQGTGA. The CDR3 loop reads CASSLNGGGYNEQFF. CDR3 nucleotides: TGTGCCAGCAGCTTAAATGGCGGGGGCTACAATGAGCAGTTCTTC. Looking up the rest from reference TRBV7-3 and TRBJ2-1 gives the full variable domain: GAGVSQTPSNKVTEKGKYVELRCDPISGHTALYWYRQSLGQGPEFLIYFQGTGAADDSGLPNDRFFAVRPEGSVSTLKIQRTERGDSAVYLCASSLNGGGYNEQFFGPGTRLTVL.

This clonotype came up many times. CDR3 sequence reads: CASSLSAGMNTEAFF. The CDR3 bases are TGTGCCAGCAGTTTATCGGCAGGGATGAACACTGAAGCTTTCTTT. The rearrangement links TRBV27 to TRBJ1-1, with a tentative D call TRBD1 (5 bases). Per the germline V gene, CDR1 is MNHEY and CDR2 is SMNVEV (reference sequence). The CDR3 length is 15 residues. Trimming took 0 bases from V and 0 from J, leaving 8 bases between them.

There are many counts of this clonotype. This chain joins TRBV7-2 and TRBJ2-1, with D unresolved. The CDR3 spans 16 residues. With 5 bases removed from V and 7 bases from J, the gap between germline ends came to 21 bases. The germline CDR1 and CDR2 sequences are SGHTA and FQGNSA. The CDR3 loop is CASSPRHVLLGNEQFF. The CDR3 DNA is TGTGCCAGCAGCCCGAGACACGTATTACTCGGGAATGAGCAGTTCTTC.

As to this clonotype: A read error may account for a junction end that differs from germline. The CDR3, as DNA: TGTGTCAGCAGCCGGGGCGGGACAGGGGTTGGAGCTGAAGCTTTCTTT. Translating gives CVSSRGGTGVGAEAFF. The chain carries TRBV3-1 and TRBJ1-1; 10 nucleotides line up with TRBD1. The CDR3 contains 16 residues. CDR1 LGHDT and CDR2 YNNKEL come from the germline V gene (reference sequence).

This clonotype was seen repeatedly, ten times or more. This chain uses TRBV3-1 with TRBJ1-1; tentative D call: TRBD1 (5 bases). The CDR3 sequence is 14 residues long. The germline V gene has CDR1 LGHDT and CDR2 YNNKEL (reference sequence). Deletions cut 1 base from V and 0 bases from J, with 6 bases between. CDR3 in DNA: TGTGCCAGCAGCCAAGGGGGGATGAACACTGAAGCTTTCTTT. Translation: CASSQGGMNTEAFF.

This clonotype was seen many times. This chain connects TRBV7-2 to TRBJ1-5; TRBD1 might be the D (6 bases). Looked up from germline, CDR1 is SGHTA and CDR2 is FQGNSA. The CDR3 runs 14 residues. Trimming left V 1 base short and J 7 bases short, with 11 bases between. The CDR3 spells CASSLVGGPQPQHF. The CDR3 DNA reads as TGTGCCAGCAGCTTAGTAGGGGGACCACAGCCCCAGCATTTT.